This T cell receptor beta chain was recovered during a study of cytomegalovirus exposure and HLA in healthy donors. V was trimmed by 1 base and J by 8 bases, leaving 4 bases between them. The CDR3 is 11 amino acids. Per the germline V gene, CDR1 is SGHDT and CDR2 is YYEEEE. In the PCR, 60 Vbeta and 13 Jbeta primers were used. Clones were sequenced by immunoSEQ multiplex PCR, and TCRdb holds only the in-frame ones, with some missing. The sample lists 90,000 to 150,000 clones, roughly three fifths seen once, with less than 12% in the top ten. The chain couples TRBV5-6 to TRBJ2-1; D remains unclear. Sequences were obtained from PBMCs. This TCR derives from a man aged 40-55 years in good health and CMV-seropositive. In DNA, the CDR3 is TGTGCCAGCAGCTTGTCGGATGAGCAGTTCTTC. Residues: CASSLSDEQFF.